This T cell receptor beta chain was documented in a study of technical replicates of blood from a few donors. The protocol was immunoSEQ multiplex PCR, while the TCRdb copy is restricted to in-frame clones and leaves out a portion. The sample includes about 89,000 clones, roughly 94% of them seen just once. V dropped 2 bases and J dropped 8 bases, with 15 bases sitting between them. Germline V gene sequence: CDR1 SEHNR, CDR2 FQNEAQ (reference sequence). This CDR3 is 14 amino acids long. This sequence joins TRBV7-9 and TRBJ1-1, with TRBD1 as a possible D gene (5 bases). The receptor comes from a human donor in good health. The sequencing input was T cells isolated from PBMCs. The CDR3 coding sequence is TGTGCCAGCAGCTTACGGGGGGGAGTTACCGAAGCTTTCTTT. Protein sequence: CASSLRGGVTEAFF.